These T cell receptor beta chains were read from a single sample in a study of T cell changes during pregnancy in multiple sclerosis. The assay was immunoSEQ multiplex PCR, and TCRdb's table has in-frame clones only and misses some. The sample holds around 30,000 clones; almost 90% are singletons and the top ten take 0.5% to 0.65%. Sequences were derived from CD4+ T cells from peripheral blood mononuclear cells, sampled in the third trimester of pregnancy. The receptors derive from a female donor in good health, enrolled as a control in a pregnancy study. Both conserved end residues are part of each CDR3. The D gene is left open where the match is weak. Only part of the rows carry a size: once, few, many, or a class if the clone is expanded.

j_gene | v_gene | abundance | d_gene | CDR3aa | CDR3nt
TRBJ1-4 | TRBV25-1 | . | TRBD1 | CASSVRQGSYEKLFF | TGTGCCAGCAGTGTACGACAGGGGAGTTACGAAAAACTGTTTTTT
TRBJ1-5 | TRBV30 | . | TRBD1 | CAWSGGQGAGQPQHF | TGTGCCTGGAGTGGTGGGCAGGGGGCGGGTCAGCCCCAGCATTTT
TRBJ1-2 | TRBV5-1 | . | . | CASSLRSGYGYTF | TGCGCCAGCAGCTTAAGATCGGGCTATGGCTACACCTTC
TRBJ1-1 | TRBV10-1 | once | . | CASSDARVNTEAFF | TGCGCCAGCAGTGACGCCAGGGTAAACACTGAAGCTTTCTTT
TRBJ2-1 | TRBV4-3 | . | TRBD1 | CASSQHRGPYNEQFF | TGCGCCAGCAGCCAACACAGGGGACCTTACAATGAGCAGTTCTTC
TRBJ2-1 | TRBV29-1 | . | TRBD1 | CSVERQGASYNEQFF | TGCAGCGTCGAGAGGCAGGGGGCCTCCTACAATGAGCAGTTCTTC
TRBJ1-4 | TRBV7-9 | . | . | CASSLAKGNNEKLFF | TGTGCCAGCAGCTTAGCTAAGGGGAATAATGAAAAACTGTTTTTT
TRBJ2-7 | TRBV7-8 | once | TRBD2 | CASSLVNSGGSYEQYF | TGTGCCAGCAGCTTAGTTAATAGCGGGGGATCCTACGAGCAGTACTTC
TRBJ2-7 | TRBV6-6 | . | TRBD2 | CASSYPAGGNEQYF | TGTGCCAGCAGTTACCCAGCGGGAGGCAACGAGCAGTACTTC
TRBJ1-3 | TRBV5-5 | . | . | CASSPSRGATGNTIYF | TGTGCCAGCAGCCCTTCACGGGGGGCGACTGGAAACACCATATATTTT
TRBJ2-6 | TRBV5-1 | . | TRBD2 | CASNPAGASGANVLTF | TGCGCCAGCAACCCAGCGGGGGCCTCTGGGGCCAACGTCCTGACTTTC
TRBJ2-1 | TRBV7-8 | . | TRBD2 | CASSLAGLAGVNEQFF | TGTGCCAGCAGCTTAGCGGGACTAGCGGGAGTCAATGAGCAGTTCTTC
TRBJ2-4 | TRBV27 | . | . | CASSSPAGAAKNIQYF | TGTGCCAGCAGTTCCCCTGCAGGGGCAGCCAAAAACATTCAGTACTTC
TRBJ1-1 | TRBV7-6 | . | . | CASSLVQGTNTEAFF | TGTGCCAGCAGCTTAGTGCAGGGCACGAACACTGAAGCTTTCTTT
TRBJ1-1 | TRBV6-1 | . | . | CASAYRDEAFF | TGTGCCAGCGCTTACAGAGATGAAGCTTTCTTT
TRBJ1-2 | TRBV7-9 | . | TRBD1 | CASSQGGGQTRYGYTF | TGTGCCAGCAGCCAGGGGGGTGGACAGACGCGCTATGGCTACACCTTC
TRBJ1-2 | TRBV30 | . | TRBD1 | CAWLDFRGLVGYTF | TGTGCCTGGCTGGACTTTAGGGGGCTCGTTGGCTACACCTTC
TRBJ2-6 | TRBV5-5 | . | . | CASSLGGRGANVLTF | TGTGCCAGCAGCTTGGGGGGGCGCGGGGCCAACGTCCTGACTTTC
TRBJ2-7 | TRBV7-9 | . | . | CASSSQVTFNYEQYF | TGTGCCAGCAGCTCCCAGGTCACTTTTAACTACGAGCAGTACTTC